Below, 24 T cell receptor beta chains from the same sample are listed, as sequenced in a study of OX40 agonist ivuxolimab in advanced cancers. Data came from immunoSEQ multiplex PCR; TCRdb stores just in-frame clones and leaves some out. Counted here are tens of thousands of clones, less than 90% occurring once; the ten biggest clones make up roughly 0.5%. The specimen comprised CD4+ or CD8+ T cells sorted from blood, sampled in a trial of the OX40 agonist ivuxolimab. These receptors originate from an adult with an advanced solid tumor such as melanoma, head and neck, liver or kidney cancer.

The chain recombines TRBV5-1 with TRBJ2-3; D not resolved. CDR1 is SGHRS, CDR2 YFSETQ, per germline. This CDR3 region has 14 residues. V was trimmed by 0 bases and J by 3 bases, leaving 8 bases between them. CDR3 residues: CASSLGEKTDTQYF. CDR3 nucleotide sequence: TGCGCCAGCAGCTTGGGGGAAAAAACAGATACGCAGTATTTT.

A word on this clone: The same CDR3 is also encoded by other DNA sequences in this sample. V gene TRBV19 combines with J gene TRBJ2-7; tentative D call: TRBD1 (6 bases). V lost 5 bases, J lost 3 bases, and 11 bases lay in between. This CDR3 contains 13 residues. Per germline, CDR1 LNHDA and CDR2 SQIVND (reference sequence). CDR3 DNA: TGTGCCAGTAGTTCCCGGGACAACTACGAGCAGTACTTC. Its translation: CASSSRDNYEQYF.

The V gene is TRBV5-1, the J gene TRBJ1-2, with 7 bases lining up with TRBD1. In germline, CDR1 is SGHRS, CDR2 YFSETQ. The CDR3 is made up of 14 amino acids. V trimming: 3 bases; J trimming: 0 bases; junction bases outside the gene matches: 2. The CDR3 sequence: CASSWDRANYGYTF. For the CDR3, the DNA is TGCGCCAGCAGCTGGGACAGAGCTAACTATGGCTACACCTTC.

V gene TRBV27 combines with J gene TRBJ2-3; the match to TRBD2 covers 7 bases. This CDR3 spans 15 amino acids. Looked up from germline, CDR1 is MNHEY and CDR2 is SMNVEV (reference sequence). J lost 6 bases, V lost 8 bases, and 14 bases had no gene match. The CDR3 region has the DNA TGTGCCAGCGCCACCGCGCTAAACGGGGGGGATACGCAGTATTTT. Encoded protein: CASATALNGGDTQYF.

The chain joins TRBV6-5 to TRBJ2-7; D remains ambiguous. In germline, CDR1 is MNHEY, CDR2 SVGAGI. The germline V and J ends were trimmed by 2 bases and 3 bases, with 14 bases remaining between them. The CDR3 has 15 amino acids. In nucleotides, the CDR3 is TGTGCCAGCAGTTACCGTGAGATCTCCGACTACGAGCAGTACTTC. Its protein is CASSYREISDYEQYF.

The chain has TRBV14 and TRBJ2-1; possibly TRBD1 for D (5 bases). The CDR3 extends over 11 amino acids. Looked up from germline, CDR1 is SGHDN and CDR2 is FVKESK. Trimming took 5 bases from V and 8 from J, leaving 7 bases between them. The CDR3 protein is CASSNRHEQFF. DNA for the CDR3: TGTGCCAGCAGCAACAGGCATGAGCAGTTCTTC.

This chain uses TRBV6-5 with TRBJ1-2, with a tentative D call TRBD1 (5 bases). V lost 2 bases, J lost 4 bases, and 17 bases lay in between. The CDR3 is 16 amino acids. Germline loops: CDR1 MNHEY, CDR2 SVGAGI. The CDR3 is CASSYSGQGRRYGYTF. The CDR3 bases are TGTGCCAGCAGTTACAGTGGGCAGGGAAGGCGCTATGGCTACACCTTC.

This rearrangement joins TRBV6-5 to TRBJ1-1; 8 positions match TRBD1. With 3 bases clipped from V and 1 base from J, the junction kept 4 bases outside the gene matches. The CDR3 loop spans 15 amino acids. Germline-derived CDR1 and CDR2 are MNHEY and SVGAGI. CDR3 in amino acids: CASSYRQGPNTEAFF. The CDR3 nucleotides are TGTGCCAGCAGTTATCGACAGGGGCCGAACACTGAAGCTTTCTTT.

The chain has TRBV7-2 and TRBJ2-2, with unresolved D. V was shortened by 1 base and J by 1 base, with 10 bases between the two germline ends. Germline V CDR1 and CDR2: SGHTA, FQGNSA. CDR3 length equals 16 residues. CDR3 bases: TGTGCCAGCAGCTTAGTTGGTCTTCTGAACACCGGGGAGCTGTTTTTT. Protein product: CASSLVGLLNTGELFF.

This CDR3 reads CASRSVGGYYYGYTF. CDR3 DNA sequence: TGTGCCAGCAGGTCTGTGGGGGGGTACTACTATGGCTACACCTTC. V is TRBV28 and J is TRBJ1-2; perhaps TRBD1 as D (5 bases). Trimming took off 6 bases at V and 3 bases at J, with 17 bases between the two ends. From germline, CDR1 is MDHEN and CDR2 SYDVKM. This CDR3 is 15 amino acids long.

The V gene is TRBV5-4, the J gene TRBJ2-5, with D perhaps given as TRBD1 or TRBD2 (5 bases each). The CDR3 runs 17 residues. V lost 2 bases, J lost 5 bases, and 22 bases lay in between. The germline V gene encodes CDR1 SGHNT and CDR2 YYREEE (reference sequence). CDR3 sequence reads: CASSFRNQGPWGETQYF. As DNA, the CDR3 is TGTGCCAGCAGCTTTCGTAATCAGGGACCTTGGGGGGAGACCCAGTACTTC.

CDR3 amino acids: CASNRLTGANTEAFF. CDR3 in DNA: TGTGCCAGCAATCGACTAACAGGGGCGAACACTGAAGCTTTCTTT. The chain joins TRBV9 to TRBJ1-1; 7 nucleotides agree with TRBD1. Trimming removed 6 bases from V and 1 base from J; junction bases left unmatched: 9. The germline V gene encodes CDR1 SGDLS and CDR2 YYNGEE. The CDR3 consists of 15 residues. Filled out from reference TRBV9 and TRBJ1-1, the complete variable domain reads DSGVTQTPKHLITATGQRVTLRCSPRSGDLSVYWYQQSLDQGLQFLIQYYNGEERAKGNILERFSAQQFPDLHSELNLSSLELGDSALYFCASNRLTGANTEAFFGQGTRLTVV.

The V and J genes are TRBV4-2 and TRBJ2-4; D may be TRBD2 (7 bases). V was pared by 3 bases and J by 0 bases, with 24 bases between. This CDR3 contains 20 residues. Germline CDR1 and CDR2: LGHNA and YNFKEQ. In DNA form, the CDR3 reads TGTGCCAGCAGCCACCCGGTGGGAGGGGGAAGGGCCCTAGCCAAAAACATTCAGTACTTC. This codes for CASSHPVGGGRALAKNIQYF.

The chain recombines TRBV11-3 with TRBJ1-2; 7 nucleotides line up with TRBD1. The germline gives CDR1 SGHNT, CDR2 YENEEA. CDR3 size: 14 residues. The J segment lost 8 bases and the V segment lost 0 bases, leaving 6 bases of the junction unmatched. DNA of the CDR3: TGTGCCAGCAGCTTAGATTCCAGGACAGGAGGCTACACCTTC. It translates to CASSLDSRTGGYTF.

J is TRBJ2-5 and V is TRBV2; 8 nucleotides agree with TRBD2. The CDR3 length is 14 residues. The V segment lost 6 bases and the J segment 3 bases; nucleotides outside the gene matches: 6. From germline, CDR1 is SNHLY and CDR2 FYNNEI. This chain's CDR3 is CASRDRAGEETQYF. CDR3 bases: TGTGCCAGCAGGGACCGAGCGGGGGAAGAGACCCAGTACTTC.

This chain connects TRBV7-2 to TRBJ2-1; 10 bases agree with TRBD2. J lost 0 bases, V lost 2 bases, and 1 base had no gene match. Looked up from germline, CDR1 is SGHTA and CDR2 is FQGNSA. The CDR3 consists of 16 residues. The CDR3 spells CASSLSSGSSYNEQFF. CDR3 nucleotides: TGTGCCAGCAGCTTATCTAGCGGGAGCTCCTACAATGAGCAGTTCTTC.

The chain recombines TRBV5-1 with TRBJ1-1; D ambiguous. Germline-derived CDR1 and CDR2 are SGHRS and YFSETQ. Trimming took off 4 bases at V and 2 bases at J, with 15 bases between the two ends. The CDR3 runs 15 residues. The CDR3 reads CASSAVGNPNTEAFF. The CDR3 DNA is TGCGCCAGCAGCGCAGTAGGGAATCCAAACACTGAAGCTTTCTTT.

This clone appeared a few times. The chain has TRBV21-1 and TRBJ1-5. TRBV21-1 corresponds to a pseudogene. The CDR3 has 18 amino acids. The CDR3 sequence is CASSKGKGGVRSNQPQHF. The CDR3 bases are TGTGCCAGCAGCAAAGGAAAAGGGGGGGTGCGTAGCAATCAGCCCCAGCATTTT.

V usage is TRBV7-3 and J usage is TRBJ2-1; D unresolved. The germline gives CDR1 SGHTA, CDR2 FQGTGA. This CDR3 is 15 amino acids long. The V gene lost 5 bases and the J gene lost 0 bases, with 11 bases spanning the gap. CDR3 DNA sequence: TGTGCCAGCAGCGGCATCAGGAGCTCCTACAATGAGCAGTTCTTC. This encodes CASSGIRSSYNEQFF.

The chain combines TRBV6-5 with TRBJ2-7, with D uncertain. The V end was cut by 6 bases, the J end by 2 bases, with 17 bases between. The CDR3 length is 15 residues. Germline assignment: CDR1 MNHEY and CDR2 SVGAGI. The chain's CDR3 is CASSPSPAHPYEQYF. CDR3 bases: TGTGCCAGCAGCCCCTCGCCGGCGCATCCCTACGAGCAGTACTTC.

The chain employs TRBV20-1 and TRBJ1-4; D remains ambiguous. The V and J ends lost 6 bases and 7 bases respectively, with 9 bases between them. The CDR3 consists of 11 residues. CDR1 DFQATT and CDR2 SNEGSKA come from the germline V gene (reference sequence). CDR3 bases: TGCAGTGCAACGGGCAGTGAAAAACTGTTTTTT. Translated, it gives CSATGSEKLFF.

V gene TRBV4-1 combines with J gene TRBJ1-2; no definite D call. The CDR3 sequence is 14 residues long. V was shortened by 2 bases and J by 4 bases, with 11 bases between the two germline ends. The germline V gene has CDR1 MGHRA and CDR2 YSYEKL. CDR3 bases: TGCGCCAGCAGCCAATTCACTGCTACCTATGGCTACACCTTC. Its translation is CASSQFTATYGYTF.

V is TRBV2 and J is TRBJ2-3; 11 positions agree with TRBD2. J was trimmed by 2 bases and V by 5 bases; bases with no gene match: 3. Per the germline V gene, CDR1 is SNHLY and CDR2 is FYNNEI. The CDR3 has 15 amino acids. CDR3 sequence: CASSRLAGITDTQYF. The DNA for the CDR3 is TGTGCCAGCAGTCGACTAGCGGGAATCACAGATACGCAGTATTTT.

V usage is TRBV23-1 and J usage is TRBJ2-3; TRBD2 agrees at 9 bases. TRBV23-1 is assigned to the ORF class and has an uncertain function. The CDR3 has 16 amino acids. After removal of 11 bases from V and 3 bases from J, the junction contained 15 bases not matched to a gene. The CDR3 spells CASGRCSGSTTDTQYF. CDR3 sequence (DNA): TGCGCCTCAGGCAGGTGTAGCGGGAGCACGACAGATACGCAGTATTTT.